This entry lists 15 T cell receptor beta chains sequenced from one sample in a study of cytomegalovirus exposure and HLA in healthy donors. In the PCR, 60 Vbeta and 13 Jbeta primers were used. Data came from immunoSEQ multiplex PCR; TCRdb stores just in-frame clones and leaves some out. There are under 200,000 clones in the sample; 60% to 85% occur only once, and around 3.1% lies in the top ten. The sequencing sample was made of PBMCs. The source of these receptors is a female donor in good health and CMV-seronegative.

The chain joins TRBV7-3 to TRBJ2-7; D not resolved. CDR1 is SGHTA, CDR2 FQGTGA, per germline. V was shortened by 3 bases and J by 1 base, with 13 bases between the two germline ends. The length of the CDR3 is 15 residues. The DNA for the CDR3 is TGTGCCAGCAGCTTGAGCGACCTCGCTTCCTACGAGCAGTACTTC. Translated, it gives CASSLSDLASYEQYF.

The chain employs TRBV30 and TRBJ1-2; 9 positions agree with TRBD1. V lost 4 bases, J lost 8 bases, and 14 bases stayed unmatched. Germline V CDR1 and CDR2: GTSNPN, SVGIG (reference sequence). CDR3 length: 15 residues. The CDR3 DNA is TGTGCCTGGAATTGGGGAACAGGGGGCCCGGGGGGCTACACCTTC. Translation: CAWNWGTGGPGGYTF. The whole variable domain, remainder taken from reference TRBV30 and TRBJ1-2, is SQTIHQWPATLVQPVGSPLSLECTVEGTSNPNLYWYRQAAGRGLQLLFYSVGIGQISSEVPQNLSASRPQDRQFILSSKKLLLSDSGFYLCAWNWGTGGPGGYTFGSGTRLTVV.

The chain uses TRBV15 and TRBJ1-5; 10 bases map to TRBD1. Trimming took 1 base from V and 2 from J; bases not matched to a gene: 11. This CDR3 region has 19 residues. Germline CDR1 and CDR2: LNHNV and YYDKDF (reference sequence). CDR3 loop: CATSRASRQGAFGNQPQHF. The CDR3 DNA reads TGTGCCACCAGCAGAGCTTCTAGACAGGGGGCTTTTGGCAATCAGCCCCAGCATTTT.

This clone occurred a few times. The V gene is TRBV7-3, the J gene TRBJ2-1, with 14 bases matching TRBD2. CDR3 length: 17 residues. CDR1 is SGHTA, CDR2 FQGTGA, per germline. V dropped 4 bases and J dropped 7; count of bases not matched to a gene: 9. The CDR3 nucleotides are TGTGCCAGCAGCTCGACTAGCGGGGGGGCCAAGAGGAATGAGCAGTTCTTC. This encodes CASSSTSGGAKRNEQFF. The variable domain in full, with the rest retrieved from reference TRBV7-3 and TRBJ2-1, is GAGVSQTPSNKVTEKGKYVELRCDPISGHTALYWYRQSLGQGPEFLIYFQGTGAADDSGLPNDRFFAVRPEGSVSTLKIQRTERGDSAVYLCASSSTSGGAKRNEQFFGPGTRLTVL.

This chain links TRBV18 with TRBJ1-1; TRBD1 matches at 10 bases. Per germline, CDR1 KGHSH and CDR2 LQKENI. Trimming removed 6 bases from V and 5 bases from J; junction bases left unmatched: 3. The CDR3 runs 13 residues. CDR3 sequence: CASSGTGETEAFF. The CDR3 nucleotides read TGTGCCAGCTCGGGGACAGGGGAAACTGAAGCTTTCTTT.

CDR3 nucleotide sequence: TGTGCCAGCAGCTCCCCCGGGGGGCCCCCCTACGAGCAGTACTTC. As protein: CASSSPGGPPYEQYF. The chain recombines TRBV11-2 with TRBJ2-7; a possible D gene is TRBD2 (7 bases). V lost 4 bases and J 2 bases, leaving 15 bases between the germline ends. CDR3 length: 15 residues. Germline CDR1 is SGHAT and CDR2 is FQNNGV.

This chain joins TRBV25-1 and TRBJ1-1; no definite D call. The CDR3 runs 14 residues. CDR1 is MGHDK, CDR2 SYGVNS, per germline. V gave up 4 bases and J gave up 0 bases, with 9 bases separating them. CDR3 DNA sequence: TGTGCCAGCAGTGCTGTACAATTGAACACTGAAGCTTTCTTT. It encodes CASSAVQLNTEAFF.

The genes are TRBV19 and TRBJ1-6, with TRBD1 identical over 8 bases. This CDR3 spans 14 amino acids. The V gene's germline CDR1 is LNHDA and CDR2 SQIVND (reference sequence). V shed 7 bases and J 7 bases; nucleotides not matched to a gene: 6. The CDR3 coding sequence is TGTGCCAGTACTTGGACAGGGTTAAATTCACCCCTCCACTTT. This gives the protein CASTWTGLNSPLHF.

The chain couples TRBV7-7 to TRBJ2-3, with TRBD2 matching over 8 bases. J gave up 0 bases and V 5 bases, and 4 bases lay outside the gene matches. Per the germline V gene, CDR1 is SSHAT and CDR2 is FNYEAQ (reference sequence). The CDR3 totals 15 residues. This chain's CDR3 is CASSDGLASTDTQYF. The CDR3 DNA sequence: TGTGCCAGCAGCGATGGACTAGCTAGCACAGATACGCAGTATTTT.

The genes are TRBV12-5 and TRBJ2-7; 11 bases agree with TRBD2. Losses at the gene ends were 7 bases for V and 4 bases for J; bases not matched to a gene: 12. CDR3 length: 16 amino acids. CDR1 and CDR2 (germline): LGHNT, FRNRAP. CDR3 sequence reads: CASARFTGLADYEQYF. The CDR3 DNA sequence: TGTGCTAGTGCCAGATTTACGGGACTAGCGGATTACGAGCAGTACTTC. Together with reference TRBV12-5 and TRBJ2-7, the CDR3 gives the full variable domain: DARVTQTPRHKVTEMGQEVTMRCQPILGHNTVFWYRQTMMQGLELLAYFRNRAPLDDSGMPKDRFSAEMPDATLATLKIQPSEPRDSAVYFCASARFTGLADYEQYFGPGTRLTVT.

V gene TRBV5-1 combines with J gene TRBJ1-2, with TRBD1 matching over 9 bases. Germline V CDR1 and CDR2: SGHRS, YFSETQ. Trimming cost V 3 bases and J 3 bases; bases outside gene matches: 0. This CDR3 comprises 13 residues. This CDR3 reads CASSWTGDYGYTF. The CDR3, as DNA: TGCGCCAGCAGCTGGACAGGGGACTATGGCTACACCTTC.

This clone occurred a few times. The rearrangement links TRBV9 to TRBJ1-3, with TRBD1 as a possible D gene (6 bases). Trimming left V 0 bases short and J 0 bases short, with 10 bases between. Germline CDR1 and CDR2: SGDLS and YYNGEE. CDR3 size: 16 residues. CDR3 region: CASSVDLQGSGNTIYF. CDR3 bases: TGTGCCAGCAGCGTAGACCTACAGGGCTCTGGAAACACCATATATTTT.

The chain links TRBV6-5 to TRBJ1-1; D is unclear. The CDR3 contains 12 residues. Trimming removed 5 bases at V and 7 bases at J, with 11 bases between. CDR1 and CDR2 (germline): MNHEY, SVGAGI. The CDR3 coding sequence is TGTGCCAGCAGTCGAGGGATAGGTGAAGCTTTCTTT. Translating gives CASSRGIGEAFF.

The rearrangement uses TRBV19 and TRBJ1-4; 7 bases align to TRBD1. The CDR3 runs to 14 residues. Germline trimming cut 4 bases from V and 5 bases from J; bases unmatched to any gene: 4. Germline V gene lookup returns CDR1 LNHDA and CDR2 SQIVND (reference sequence). This chain's CDR3 is CASSRGQLNEKLFF. The DNA for the CDR3 is TGTGCCAGTAGTAGGGGACAGCTGAATGAAAAACTGTTTTTT.

The chain combines TRBV7-3 with TRBJ2-3, with TRBD2 as a possible D gene (6 bases). V gave up 1 base and J gave up 0 bases, with 11 bases separating them. This CDR3 has 16 residues. Per the germline V gene, CDR1 is SGHTA and CDR2 is FQGTGA. The CDR3 DNA reads as TGTGCCAGCAGCTTAAACAACGCGGGAAGCACAGATACGCAGTATTTT. Its translation: CASSLNNAGSTDTQYF. The full variable domain, in which reference TRBV7-3 and TRBJ2-3 provide the parts outside the CDR3, is GAGVSQTPSNKVTEKGKYVELRCDPISGHTALYWYRQSLGQGPEFLIYFQGTGAADDSGLPNDRFFAVRPEGSVSTLKIQRTERGDSAVYLCASSLNNAGSTDTQYFGPGTRLTVL.